The table lists the clone carrying this T cell receptor beta chain with a count of one. Its antigen is not identified. The germline V gene has CDR1 ENHRY and CDR2 SYGVKD. The CDR3 has 12 amino acids. V was pared by 8 bases and J by 4 bases, with 11 bases between. Sorting defined conventional CD4 T cells as CD4+CD127+. This specimen comes from a study of B cell selection in AIRE deficiency. Profiled with immunoSEQ multiplex PCR; TCRdb holds only in-frame clones, not every one. This sample has 25,000 to 30,000 clones, with around 95% found just once. Findings of the study overall: In TCRBV usage, CDR3 length and diversity, patient Tconv and Treg cells matched healthy donors.

The chain has TRBV10-3 and TRBJ1-1; D possibly corresponds to TRBD1 (6 bases). The source of this sequence is a human donor in good health. The sequenced sample was CD4+CD127+ conventional T cells sorted from PBMCs. The CDR3 sequence is CAIGKGGTEAFF. The CDR3 region has the DNA TGTGCCATCGGGAAAGGGGGCACTGAAGCTTTCTTT.